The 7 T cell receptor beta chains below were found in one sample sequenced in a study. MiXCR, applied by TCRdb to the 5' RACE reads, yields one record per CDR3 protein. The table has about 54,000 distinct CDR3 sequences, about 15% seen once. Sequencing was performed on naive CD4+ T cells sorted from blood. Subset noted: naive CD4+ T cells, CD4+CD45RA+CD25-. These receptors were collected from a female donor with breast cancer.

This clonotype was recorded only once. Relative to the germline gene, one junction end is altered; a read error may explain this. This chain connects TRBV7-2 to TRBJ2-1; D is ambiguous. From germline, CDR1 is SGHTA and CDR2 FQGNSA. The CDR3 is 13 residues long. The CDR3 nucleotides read TGTGCCAGCAGTTTAGACTTAGCCAATGAGCAGTTCTTC. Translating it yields CASSLDLANEQFF.

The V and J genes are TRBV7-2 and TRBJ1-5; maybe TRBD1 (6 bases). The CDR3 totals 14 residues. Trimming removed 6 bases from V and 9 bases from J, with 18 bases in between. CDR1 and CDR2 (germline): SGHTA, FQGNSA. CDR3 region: CASRRLTGSRPQHF. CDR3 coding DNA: TGTGCCAGCAGGCGTCTAACAGGGAGTCGGCCCCAGCATTTT.

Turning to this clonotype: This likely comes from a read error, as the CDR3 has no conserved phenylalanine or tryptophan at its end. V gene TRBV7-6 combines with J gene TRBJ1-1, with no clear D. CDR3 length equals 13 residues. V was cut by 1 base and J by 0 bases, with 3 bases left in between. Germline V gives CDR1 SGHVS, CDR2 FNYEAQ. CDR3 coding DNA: TGTGCCAGCAGCTTAGGGATGAACACTGAAGCTTTCTTG. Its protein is CASSLGMNTEAFL.

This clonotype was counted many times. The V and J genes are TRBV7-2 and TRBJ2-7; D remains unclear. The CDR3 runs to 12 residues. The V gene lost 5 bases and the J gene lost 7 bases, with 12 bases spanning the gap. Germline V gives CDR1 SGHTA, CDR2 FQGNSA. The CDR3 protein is CASSLGRREQYF. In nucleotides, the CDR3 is TGTGCCAGCAGCCTAGGAAGGCGAGAGCAGTACTTC. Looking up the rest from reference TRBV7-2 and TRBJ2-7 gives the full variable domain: GAGVSQSPSNKVTEKGKDVELRCDPISGHTALYWYRQSLGQGLEFLIYFQGNSAPDKSGLPSDRFSAERTGGSVSTLTIQRTQQEDSAVYLCASSLGRREQYFGPGTRLTVT.

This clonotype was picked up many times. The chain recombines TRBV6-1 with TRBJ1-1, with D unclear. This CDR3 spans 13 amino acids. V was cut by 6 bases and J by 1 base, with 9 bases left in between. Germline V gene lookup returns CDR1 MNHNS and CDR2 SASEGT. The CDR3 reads CASRRTANTEAFF. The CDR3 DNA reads TGTGCCAGCAGACGGACGGCGAACACTGAAGCTTTCTTT.

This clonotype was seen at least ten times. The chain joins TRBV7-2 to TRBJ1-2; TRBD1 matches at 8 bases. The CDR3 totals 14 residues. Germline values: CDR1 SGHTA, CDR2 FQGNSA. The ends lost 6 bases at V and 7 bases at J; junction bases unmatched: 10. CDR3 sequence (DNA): TGTGCCAGCAGACCAGGGGGCGATGGCGGTGGCTACACCTTC. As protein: CASRPGGDGGGYTF.

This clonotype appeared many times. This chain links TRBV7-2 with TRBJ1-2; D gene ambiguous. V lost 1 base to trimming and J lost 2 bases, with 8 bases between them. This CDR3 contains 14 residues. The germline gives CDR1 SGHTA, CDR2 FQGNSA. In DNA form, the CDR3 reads TGTGCCAGCAGCTTAGGAAACCTGAACTATGGCTACACCTTC. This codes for CASSLGNLNYGYTF.